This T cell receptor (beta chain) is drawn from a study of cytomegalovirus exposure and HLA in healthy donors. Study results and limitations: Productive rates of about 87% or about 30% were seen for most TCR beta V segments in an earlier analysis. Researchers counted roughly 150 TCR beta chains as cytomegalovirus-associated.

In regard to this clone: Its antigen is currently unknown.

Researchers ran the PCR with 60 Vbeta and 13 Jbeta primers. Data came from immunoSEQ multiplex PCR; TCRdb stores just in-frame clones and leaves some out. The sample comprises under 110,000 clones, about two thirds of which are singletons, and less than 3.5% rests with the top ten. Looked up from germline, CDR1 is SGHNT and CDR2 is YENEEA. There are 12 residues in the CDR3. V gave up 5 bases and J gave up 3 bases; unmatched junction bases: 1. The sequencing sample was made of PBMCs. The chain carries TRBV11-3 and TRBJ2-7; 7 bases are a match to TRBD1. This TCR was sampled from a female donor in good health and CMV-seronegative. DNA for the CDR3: TGTGCCAGCAGCCGGGACAGCTACGAGCAGTACTTC. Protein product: CASSRDSYEQYF.